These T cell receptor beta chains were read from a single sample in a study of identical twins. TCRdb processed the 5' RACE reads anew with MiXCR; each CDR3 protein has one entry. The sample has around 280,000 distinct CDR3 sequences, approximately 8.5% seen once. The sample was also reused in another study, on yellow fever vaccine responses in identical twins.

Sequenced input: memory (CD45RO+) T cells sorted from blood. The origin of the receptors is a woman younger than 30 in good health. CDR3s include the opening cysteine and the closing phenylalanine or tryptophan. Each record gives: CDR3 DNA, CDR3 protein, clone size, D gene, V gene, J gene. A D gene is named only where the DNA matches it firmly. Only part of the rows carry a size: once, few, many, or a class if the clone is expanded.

DNA: TGTGCCAGCAGTTTCCGAGGGAGCCCCTACGAGCAGTACTTC
CDR3: CASSFRGSPYEQYF
size: many
D: NA
V: TRBV12-3/TRBV12-4
J: TRBJ2-7

DNA: TGTGCCAGCAGGGGACACGATGTAGCCAAAAACATTCAGTACTTC
CDR3: CASRGHDVAKNIQYF
size: many
D: NA
V: TRBV2
J: TRBJ2-4

DNA: TGTGCCAGCAGCAAGGGTTTCCTGTGTACAACTAATGAAAAACTGTTTTTT
CDR3: CASSKGFLCTTNEKLFF
size: few
D: NA
V: TRBV21-1
J: TRBJ1-4

DNA: TGCGCCAGCAGCCGCGACAGGGCGAATGAGCAGTTCTTC
CDR3: CASSRDRANEQFF
size: many
D: TRBD1
V: TRBV5-1
J: TRBJ2-1

DNA: TGTGCCAGCAGCCAAGGGGCGGGGGGAGCTTTCTTT
CDR3: CASSQGAGGAFF
size: few
D: NA
V: TRBV3-1
J: TRBJ1-1

DNA: TGCGCCAGCACCGAAAAAATAGTGGGTAACACTGAAGCTTTCTTT
CDR3: CASTEKIVGNTEAFF
size: many
D: NA
V: TRBV10-1
J: TRBJ1-1

DNA: TGCGCCAGCAGCTTACCCGCCACTAGCGGCTACGAGCAGTACTTC
CDR3: CASSLPATSGYEQYF
size: many
D: TRBD2
V: TRBV5-1
J: TRBJ2-7

DNA: TGTGCCAGCAGTCACGGACTAGCGAGCTCCCCAGATACGCAGTATTTT
CDR3: CASSHGLASSPDTQYF
size: NA
D: TRBD2
V: TRBV28
J: TRBJ2-3

DNA: TGTGCCAGCCTCCCACTGGTCCCAGATACGCAGTATTTT
CDR3: CASLPLVPDTQYF
size: NA
D: NA
V: TRBV7-9
J: TRBJ2-3

DNA: TGCGCCAGCAGCTCGGATACTAGCGGAACGAACACCGGGGAGCTGTTTTTT
CDR3: CASSSDTSGTNTGELFF
size: NA
D: TRBD2
V: TRBV4-1
J: TRBJ2-2

DNA: TGTGCCAGCACCCTTTGGACCACCGGGGAGCAGTACTTC
CDR3: CASTLWTTGEQYF
size: NA
D: NA
V: TRBV6-1
J: TRBJ2-7

DNA: TGTGCCAGCAATCCGGGCACCGGGGAGCTGTTTTTT
CDR3: CASNPGTGELFF
size: NA
D: NA
V: TRBV6-6
J: TRBJ2-2

DNA: TGTGCCATCAGTGAGTCCCAGGGTGTTAGCACAGATACGCAGTATTTT
CDR3: CAISESQGVSTDTQYF
size: many
D: NA
V: TRBV10-3
J: TRBJ2-3

DNA: TGTGCCAGCAGCCATTTCCGGGACCCCTTGGGTGAAAAACTGTTTTTT
CDR3: CASSHFRDPLGEKLFF
size: NA
D: NA
V: TRBV7-9
J: TRBJ1-4

DNA: TGTGCCAGCAGTCGCGGGACAGGGGTCCAAGAGACCCAGTACTTC
CDR3: CASSRGTGVQETQYF
size: NA
D: TRBD1
V: TRBV6-2/TRBV6-3
J: TRBJ2-5

DNA: TGTGCCAGCAGTTCAAGGGACAGGGCCTCCTACGAGCAGTACTTC
CDR3: CASSSRDRASYEQYF
size: NA
D: TRBD1
V: TRBV12-3/TRBV12-4
J: TRBJ2-7

DNA: TGCGCCAGCAGCCTTAAGACAGCGAGCTCTGGGGCCAACGTCCTGACTTTC
CDR3: CASSLKTASSGANVLTF
size: NA
D: NA
V: TRBV4-1
J: TRBJ2-6

DNA: TGTGCCAGCAGCGTCGACGCCAAAAATCAGCCCCAGCATTTT
CDR3: CASSVDAKNQPQHF
size: NA
D: NA
V: TRBV9
J: TRBJ1-5

DNA: TGTGCCAGCAGTTTATCCGGGGTTGTGACCCAGTACTTC
CDR3: CASSLSGVVTQYF
size: NA
D: NA
V: TRBV28
J: TRBJ2-5

DNA: TGCAGCGTTGAAGATGTAGCGGGGGGTAGCTCCTACAATGAGCAGTTCTTC
CDR3: CSVEDVAGGSSYNEQFF
size: many
D: TRBD2
V: TRBV29-1
J: TRBJ2-1

DNA: TGTGCCAGCAGCTTAGTCCAGGGTGCGAATGAGCAGTTCTTC
CDR3: CASSLVQGANEQFF
size: few
D: NA
V: TRBV7-2
J: TRBJ2-1

DNA: TGTGCCAGCAGTCCGACAGGGTTCAATCAGCCCCAGCATTTT
CDR3: CASSPTGFNQPQHF
size: many
D: TRBD1
V: TRBV12-3/TRBV12-4
J: TRBJ1-5

DNA: TGTGCCAGCAGTTTGGGCGGACACTATGGCTACACCTTC
CDR3: CASSLGGHYGYTF
size: many
D: NA
V: TRBV12-3/TRBV12-4
J: TRBJ1-2

DNA: TGTGCCAGCAGTCCCGTTGGGGATACGCAGTATTTT
CDR3: CASSPVGDTQYF
size: many
D: NA
V: TRBV12-3/TRBV12-4
J: TRBJ2-3

DNA: TGCAGTGCCGACTCAGCTAGGGAGCAGTACTTC
CDR3: CSADSAREQYF
size: NA
D: NA
V: TRBV20-1
J: TRBJ2-7

DNA: TGCAGCGTTCTCGACAGGCGGTACACTGAAGCTTTCTTT
CDR3: CSVLDRRYTEAFF
size: NA
D: NA
V: TRBV29-1
J: TRBJ1-1

DNA: TGTGCCAGCAGTTACTCGGTGGGAGTAGGTAGCAATGAGCAGTTCTTC
CDR3: CASSYSVGVGSNEQFF
size: few
D: NA
V: TRBV6-5
J: TRBJ2-1

DNA: TGCGCCAGCAGCTTGGTCAGCACAGATACGCAGTATTTT
CDR3: CASSLVSTDTQYF
size: many
D: NA
V: TRBV5-1
J: TRBJ2-3

DNA: TGTGCCAGCAGTGAGGACACGAGGACAGAGACCCAGTACTTC
CDR3: CASSEDTRTETQYF
size: NA
D: NA
V: TRBV25-1
J: TRBJ2-5

DNA: TGCGCCAGCAGCGCCCGGACAGGGGGCGAGGGGACCCAGTACTTC
CDR3: CASSARTGGEGTQYF
size: few
D: TRBD1
V: TRBV5-1
J: TRBJ2-5

DNA: TGTGCCAGCAGTCCCACCTCAGGGGGGGCGACCGGGGAGCTGTTTTTT
CDR3: CASSPTSGGATGELFF
size: many
D: NA
V: TRBV12-3/TRBV12-4
J: TRBJ2-2

DNA: TGTGCCAGCAGCTGGGCGGGGGGTACCCTTTACGGGGGTGAGCAGTTCTTC
CDR3: CASSWAGGTLYGGEQFF
size: few
D: TRBD2
V: TRBV7-8
J: TRBJ2-1

DNA: TGTGCCATCAGGGGACTAGCGGGGAACACCGGGGAGCTGTTTTTT
CDR3: CAIRGLAGNTGELFF
size: few
D: TRBD2
V: TRBV10-3
J: TRBJ2-2

DNA: TGCGCCAGCAGCTTGGTGATAGCGGGAGGCCTTTCCGGGGAGCTGTTTTTT
CDR3: CASSLVIAGGLSGELFF
size: many
D: TRBD2
V: TRBV5-1
J: TRBJ2-2

DNA: TGTGCCAGCAGTGATCGGGCTACGCAGTATTTT
CDR3: CASSDRATQYF
size: many
D: NA
V: TRBV25-1
J: TRBJ2-3

DNA: TGCAGTGCTCCCCCCCGACTAGCGGGAGGCGAGCAGTACTTC
CDR3: CSAPPRLAGGEQYF
size: few
D: TRBD2
V: TRBV20-1
J: TRBJ2-7

DNA: TGTGCCAGCACTCTCAATCCCTCTAGCTCCTACGAGCAGTACTTC
CDR3: CASTLNPSSSYEQYF
size: few
D: NA
V: TRBV6-2/TRBV6-3
J: TRBJ2-7

DNA: TGCAGTGCACGGGCAGCGGGGGCTTACAATGAGCAGTTCTTC
CDR3: CSARAAGAYNEQFF
size: many
D: TRBD2
V: TRBV20-1
J: TRBJ2-1

DNA: TGTGCCAGCAGTTACGCATTGTATAATTCACCCCTCCACTTT
CDR3: CASSYALYNSPLHF
size: NA
D: NA
V: TRBV6-5
J: TRBJ1-6

DNA: TGCAGTGCTAGAGGGGGAACTGGCGGGGGGGACCAAGAGACCCAGTACTTC
CDR3: CSARGGTGGGDQETQYF
size: few
D: TRBD2
V: TRBV20-1
J: TRBJ2-5

DNA: TGTGCCAGCAGTCTATATGGGGGGGCTTCTGGGGCCAACGTCCTGACTTTC
CDR3: CASSLYGGASGANVLTF
size: many
D: NA
V: TRBV27
J: TRBJ2-6

DNA: TGTGCCAGCAGGCATGCGGGGGGTGATGAGCAGTTCTTC
CDR3: CASRHAGGDEQFF
size: few
D: TRBD2
V: TRBV5-5
J: TRBJ2-1

DNA: TGTGCCACCCACCGGGACGGGGGGCGCGAGCAGTACTTC
CDR3: CATHRDGGREQYF
size: NA
D: NA
V: TRBV6-1
J: TRBJ2-7

DNA: TGTGCCAGCAGAAATCAAGCGGGAGCAAACAATGAGCAGTTCTTC
CDR3: CASRNQAGANNEQFF
size: few
D: TRBD2
V: TRBV7-9
J: TRBJ2-1

DNA: TGTGCCAGCAGAGCGGGACGAGGAAGTGAAAAACTGTTTTTT
CDR3: CASRAGRGSEKLFF
size: many
D: NA
V: TRBV12-3/TRBV12-4
J: TRBJ1-4

DNA: TGCAGTGCTCAACAGGGGAATCAGCCCCAGCATTTT
CDR3: CSAQQGNQPQHF
size: NA
D: TRBD1
V: TRBV20-1
J: TRBJ1-5

DNA: TGTGCCAGCAGTGGCTCTAATGAAGGGACCACCGGGGAGCTGTTTTTT
CDR3: CASSGSNEGTTGELFF
size: many
D: NA
V: TRBV6-4
J: TRBJ2-2

DNA: TGTGCCAGCAGCTCACTAGCGGGGGTAGCAGATACGCAGTATTTT
CDR3: CASSSLAGVADTQYF
size: NA
D: TRBD2
V: TRBV4-2
J: TRBJ2-3

DNA: TGCGCCAGCAGCCAAGTTGGGAGGGGGGGGCATGAGCAGTTCTTC
CDR3: CASSQVGRGGHEQFF
size: NA
D: NA
V: TRBV4-1
J: TRBJ2-1

DNA: TGTGCCAGCAGTAAAATACTCCGGGACCTTAACACTGAAGCTTTCTTT
CDR3: CASSKILRDLNTEAFF
size: NA
D: NA
V: TRBV6-1
J: TRBJ1-1

DNA: TGTGCCAGCAGTCCACACCCGCAGGGGACACGACTCTATGGCTACACCTTC
CDR3: CASSPHPQGTRLYGYTF
size: NA
D: NA
V: TRBV27
J: TRBJ1-2

DNA: TGTGCCAGCAGTTTATGGCCCGCGGGGGCTAGCAATCAGCCCCAGCATTTT
CDR3: CASSLWPAGASNQPQHF
size: NA
D: NA
V: TRBV28
J: TRBJ1-5

DNA: TGCAGTGCCCGTCGGGTGAATGAGCAGTTCTTC
CDR3: CSARRVNEQFF
size: few
D: NA
V: TRBV20-1
J: TRBJ2-1

DNA: TGTGCCAGCAGCTTAGCGGCGGGGGGGCTTGAGCAGTTCTTC
CDR3: CASSLAAGGLEQFF
size: few
D: TRBD2
V: TRBV11-1
J: TRBJ2-1

DNA: TGTGCCAGCAGTTACGCCGGCGGGAGGAGCTCCTACGAGCAGTACTTC
CDR3: CASSYAGGRSSYEQYF
size: NA
D: TRBD2
V: TRBV6-2/TRBV6-3
J: TRBJ2-7

DNA: TGTGCCAGCAGCTTGGCCATAGGCGAGCAGTTCTTC
CDR3: CASSLAIGEQFF
size: NA
D: NA
V: TRBV5-6
J: TRBJ2-1

DNA: TGTGCCAGCAGCGCTGGACTACTCACCGGGGAGCTGTTTTTT
CDR3: CASSAGLLTGELFF
size: many
D: NA
V: TRBV9
J: TRBJ2-2

DNA: TGTGCCAGCAGCTCCCGCGCTTCCCTGGGACAAGAGACCCAGTACTTC
CDR3: CASSSRASLGQETQYF
size: few
D: NA
V: TRBV5-6
J: TRBJ2-5

DNA: TGTGCCAGCAGCTTTGGGGCGTCTGGGGCCAACGTCCTGACTTTC
CDR3: CASSFGASGANVLTF
size: few
D: NA
V: TRBV11-2
J: TRBJ2-6

DNA: TGTGCCATCAGTGAGCACGCGAACACTGAAGCTTTCTTT
CDR3: CAISEHANTEAFF
size: few
D: NA
V: TRBV10-3
J: TRBJ1-1